The following is a T cell receptor beta chain sequence with its context. What it binds is unknown. The data are from a study of cytomegalovirus exposure and HLA in healthy donors. Findings of the study overall: The productive fraction for most TCR beta V segments was about 87% or about 30% in an earlier analysis.

With V trimmed by 3 bases and J by 4 bases, 3 bases remained unmatched. Germline CDR1 SQVTM, CDR2 ANQGSEA. The CDR3 consists of 13 residues. The PCR had 60 Vbeta and 13 Jbeta primers. This table comes from immunoSEQ multiplex PCR, and its TCRdb copy is limited to in-frame clones, with some not included. The sample holds 130,000 to 150,000 clones, around 80% seen once. This chain links TRBV29-1 with TRBJ2-7; TRBD1 matches at 10 bases. This TCR was sampled from a woman between 25 and 40 years old in good health and CMV-seronegative. The sequencing sample was made of PBMCs. The CDR3 nucleotides are TGCAGCGTTGATTCGGACAGGGGGTACGAGCAGTACTTC. Encoded protein: CSVDSDRGYEQYF.